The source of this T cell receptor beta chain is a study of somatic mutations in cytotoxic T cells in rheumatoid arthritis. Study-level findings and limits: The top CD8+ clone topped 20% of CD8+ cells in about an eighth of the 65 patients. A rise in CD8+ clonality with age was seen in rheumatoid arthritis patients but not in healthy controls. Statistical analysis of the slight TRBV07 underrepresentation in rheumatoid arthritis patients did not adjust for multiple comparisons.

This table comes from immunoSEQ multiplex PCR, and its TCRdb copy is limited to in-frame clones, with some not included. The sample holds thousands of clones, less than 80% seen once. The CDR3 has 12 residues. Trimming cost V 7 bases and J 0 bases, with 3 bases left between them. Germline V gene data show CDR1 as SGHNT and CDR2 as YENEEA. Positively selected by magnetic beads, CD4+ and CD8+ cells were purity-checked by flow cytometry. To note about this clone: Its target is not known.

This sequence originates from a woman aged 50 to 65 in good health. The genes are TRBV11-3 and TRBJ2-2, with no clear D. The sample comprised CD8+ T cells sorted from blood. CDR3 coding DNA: TGTGCCAGCACTGCGAACACCGGGGAGCTGTTTTTT. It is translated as CASTANTGELFF.